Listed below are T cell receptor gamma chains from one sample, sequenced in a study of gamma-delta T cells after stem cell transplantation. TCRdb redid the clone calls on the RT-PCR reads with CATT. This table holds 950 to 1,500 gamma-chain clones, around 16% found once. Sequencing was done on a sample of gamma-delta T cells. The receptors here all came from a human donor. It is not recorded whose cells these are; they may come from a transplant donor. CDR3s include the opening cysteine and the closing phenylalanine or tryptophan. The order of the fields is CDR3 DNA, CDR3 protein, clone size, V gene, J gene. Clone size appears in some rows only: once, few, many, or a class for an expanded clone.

cdr3_nt: TGTGCCACCTGGGATGGCCCCACTGGTTGGTTCAAGATATTT
cdr3_aa: CATWDGPTGWFKIF
clone_size: -
v_call: TRGV4
j_call: TRGJP1

cdr3_nt: TGTGCCACCTGGGATGGCCTTGGTTATAAGAAACTCTTT
cdr3_aa: CATWDGLGYKKLF
clone_size: large
v_call: TRGV4
j_call: TRGJ1/TRGJ2

cdr3_nt: TGTGCCTTGTGGGAGGTGCGTGAGTTGGGCAAAAAAATCAAGGTATTT
cdr3_aa: CALWEVRELGKKIKVF
clone_size: -
v_call: TRGV9
j_call: TRGJP

cdr3_nt: TGTGCCACCTGGGATTGGGTAAATTATTATAAGAAACTCTTT
cdr3_aa: CATWDWVNYYKKLF
clone_size: large
v_call: TRGV4
j_call: TRGJ1/TRGJ2

cdr3_nt: TGTGCCACCTGGGATAGCGGCAATACCACTGGTTGGTTCAAGATATTT
cdr3_aa: CATWDSGNTTGWFKIF
clone_size: few
v_call: TRGV8
j_call: TRGJP1

cdr3_nt: TGTGCCAACTGGGACTACTACTGGAAACTCTTT
cdr3_aa: CANWDYYWKLF
clone_size: -
v_call: TRGV3
j_call: TRGJ1/TRGJ2

cdr3_nt: TGTGCCTTGTGGGAGGTGCAGGGAGGTTGCTATAAGAAACTCTTT
cdr3_aa: CALWEVQGGCYKKLF
clone_size: -
v_call: TRGV9
j_call: TRGJ1/TRGJ2

cdr3_nt: TGTGCCTTGTGGGGGGGGGCGTTGGGCAAAAAAATCAAGGTATTT
cdr3_aa: CALWGGALGKKIKVF
clone_size: few
v_call: TRGV9
j_call: TRGJP

cdr3_nt: TGTGCACCTGGGATGGGCATATATACCACTGGTTGGTTCAAGATATTT
cdr3_aa: CAPGMGIYTTGWFKIF
clone_size: few
v_call: TRGV4
j_call: TRGJP1

cdr3_nt: TGTGCCTTGTGGGAGGCGCACGGTGAGTTGGGCAAAAAAATCAAGGTATTT
cdr3_aa: CALWEAHGELGKKIKVF
clone_size: large
v_call: TRGV9
j_call: TRGJP

cdr3_nt: TGTGCCACCTGGGACAAATATTATTATAAGAAACTCTTT
cdr3_aa: CATWDKYYYKKLF
clone_size: large
v_call: TRGV3
j_call: TRGJ1/TRGJ2

cdr3_nt: TGTGCCTTGTGGGAGCCCCTTCGTCTGGGTAAGAAACTCTTT
cdr3_aa: CALWEPLRLGKKLF
clone_size: few
v_call: TRGV9
j_call: TRGJ1/TRGJ2

cdr3_nt: TGTGCCACCTGGGACGGAGATACCACTGGTTGGTTCAAGATATTT
cdr3_aa: CATWDGDTTGWFKIF
clone_size: few
v_call: TRGV2
j_call: TRGJP1

cdr3_nt: TGTGCCACCTGGGACACACATTATTATAAGAAACTCTTT
cdr3_aa: CATWDTHYYKKLF
clone_size: large
v_call: TRGV5
j_call: TRGJ1/TRGJ2

cdr3_nt: TGTGCCACCTGGGGTGGGGGAATGGGTTATTATAAGAAACTCTTT
cdr3_aa: CATWGGGMGYYKKLF
clone_size: -
v_call: TRGV2
j_call: TRGJ1/TRGJ2

cdr3_nt: TGTGCCTTGTGGGAAAGGGGGAAGAAACTCTTT
cdr3_aa: CALWERGKKLF
clone_size: large
v_call: TRGV9
j_call: TRGJ1/TRGJ2

cdr3_nt: TGTGCCACCTGGGACTGGGAGGGGAATACCACTGGTTGGTTCAAGATATTT
cdr3_aa: CATWDWEGNTTGWFKIF
clone_size: few
v_call: TRGV2
j_call: TRGJP1

cdr3_nt: TGTGCCTTGTGGGAGGTGAAGCGTTATTATAAGAAACTCTTT
cdr3_aa: CALWEVKRYYKKLF
clone_size: large
v_call: TRGV9
j_call: TRGJ1/TRGJ2

cdr3_nt: TGTGCCACCTGGGATGGCTATTATAAGAAACTCTTT
cdr3_aa: CATWDGYYKKLF
clone_size: few
v_call: TRGV4
j_call: TRGJ1/TRGJ2

cdr3_nt: TGTGCCACCTGGGACAGGCCCAATAAGAAACTCTTT
cdr3_aa: CATWDRPNKKLF
clone_size: few
v_call: TRGV5
j_call: TRGJ1/TRGJ2

cdr3_nt: TGTGCCACCTGGGACGGTCATTCAGGATATAAGAAACTCTTT
cdr3_aa: CATWDGHSGYKKLF
clone_size: -
v_call: TRGV2
j_call: TRGJ1/TRGJ2

cdr3_nt: TGTGCCACCCCCCAATGGAAACTCTTT
cdr3_aa: CATPQWKLF
clone_size: -
v_call: TRGV3
j_call: TRGJ1/TRGJ2

cdr3_nt: TGTGCCACCTGGGATGGTTATAAGAAACTCTTT
cdr3_aa: CATWDGYKKLF
clone_size: large
v_call: TRGV4
j_call: TRGJ1/TRGJ2

cdr3_nt: TGTGCCACCTGGGATGGGCGGCATTATAAGAAACTCTTT
cdr3_aa: CATWDGRHYKKLF
clone_size: few
v_call: TRGV4
j_call: TRGJ1/TRGJ2

cdr3_nt: TGTGCCTTGTGGGATCCTTATTATACGAAACTCTTT
cdr3_aa: CALWDPYYTKLF
clone_size: -
v_call: TRGV9
j_call: TRGJ1/TRGJ2

cdr3_nt: TGTGCCACCTGGGATGAGTTGGGCAAAAAAATCAAGGTATTT
cdr3_aa: CATWDELGKKIKVF
clone_size: -
v_call: TRGV8
j_call: TRGJP

cdr3_nt: TGTGCCTTGTGGGAGGTGGGTTATAAGAAACTCTTT
cdr3_aa: CALWEVGYKKLF
clone_size: large
v_call: TRGV9
j_call: TRGJ1/TRGJ2

cdr3_nt: TGTGCCTTGTGGGACCCGATGGAAGAGTTGGGCAAAAAAATCAAGGTATTT
cdr3_aa: CALWDPMEELGKKIKVF
clone_size: large
v_call: TRGV9
j_call: TRGJP

cdr3_nt: TGTGCCTTGTGGGAGGTCCAGTTGGGCAAAAAAATCAAGGTATTT
cdr3_aa: CALWEVQLGKKIKVF
clone_size: large
v_call: TRGV9
j_call: TRGJP

cdr3_nt: TGTGCCACCTGGGATGGGCCGGAGAAGCTCTTT
cdr3_aa: CATWDGPEKLF
clone_size: few
v_call: TRGV4
j_call: TRGJ1/TRGJ2

cdr3_nt: TGTGCCACCTGGGATGGCGCTTATTATAAGAAACTCTTT
cdr3_aa: CATWDGAYYKKLF
clone_size: large
v_call: TRGV4
j_call: TRGJ1/TRGJ2

cdr3_nt: TGTGCCACCTGGGATAGCGGTTGGTTCAAGATATTT
cdr3_aa: CATWDSGWFKIF
clone_size: large
v_call: TRGV8
j_call: TRGJP1

cdr3_nt: TGTGCCACCTGGCCTGAGGGGTTGCGTAAGAAACTCTTT
cdr3_aa: CATWPEGLRKKLF
clone_size: -
v_call: TRGV4
j_call: TRGJ1/TRGJ2

cdr3_nt: TGTGCCACCTGGGACGGGCTTCAAAATTATTATAAGAAACTCTTT
cdr3_aa: CATWDGLQNYYKKLF
clone_size: large
v_call: TRGV2
j_call: TRGJ1/TRGJ2

cdr3_nt: TGTACCACCTGGGACAATATGAATTATTATAAGAAACTCTTT
cdr3_aa: CTTWDNMNYYKKLF
clone_size: few
v_call: TRGV3
j_call: TRGJ1/TRGJ2

cdr3_nt: TGTGCCACCTGGGTCACCAATTATTATAAGAAACTCTTT
cdr3_aa: CATWVTNYYKKLF
clone_size: few
v_call: TRGV4
j_call: TRGJ1/TRGJ2

cdr3_nt: TGTGCCTTGTGGGAGGTGCCGGGGGGAAGGTTGGGCAAAAAAATCAAGGTATTT
cdr3_aa: CALWEVPGGRLGKKIKVF
clone_size: few
v_call: TRGV9
j_call: TRGJP

cdr3_nt: TGTGCCACCTGGGAAAGGAAACTCTTT
cdr3_aa: CATWERKLF
clone_size: -
v_call: TRGV4
j_call: TRGJ1/TRGJ2

cdr3_nt: TGTGCCACCTGGGATTTTTATAAGAAACTCTTT
cdr3_aa: CATWDFYKKLF
clone_size: few
v_call: TRGV4
j_call: TRGJ1/TRGJ2

cdr3_nt: TGTGCCACCTGGGGGTACTATAAGAAACTCTTT
cdr3_aa: CATWGYYKKLF
clone_size: -
v_call: TRGV4
j_call: TRGJ1/TRGJ2

cdr3_nt: TGTGCCTTGAGATCGAATTATTATAAGAAACTCTTT
cdr3_aa: CALRSNYYKKLF
clone_size: large
v_call: TRGV9
j_call: TRGJ1/TRGJ2

cdr3_nt: TGTGCCTTGTGGGAGTTCCCTTATTATAAGAAACTCTTT
cdr3_aa: CALWEFPYYKKLF
clone_size: large
v_call: TRGV9
j_call: TRGJ1/TRGJ2

cdr3_nt: TGTGCCACCTGGGACAGGCCTAGTTATTATAAGAAACTCTTT
cdr3_aa: CATWDRPSYYKKLF
clone_size: large
v_call: TRGV5
j_call: TRGJ1/TRGJ2

cdr3_nt: TGTGCCACCTGGGACCCGAATTATTATAAGAAACTCTTT
cdr3_aa: CATWDPNYYKKLF
clone_size: -
v_call: TRGV3
j_call: TRGJ1/TRGJ2

cdr3_nt: TGTGCCTTGTGGGAGGTCACACCCCAAGAGTTGGGCAAAAAAATCAAGGTATTT
cdr3_aa: CALWEVTPQELGKKIKVF
clone_size: large
v_call: TRGV9
j_call: TRGJP

cdr3_nt: TGTGCCACCTGGGATGGGCCCGCTACCACTGGTTGGTTCAAGATATTT
cdr3_aa: CATWDGPATTGWFKIF
clone_size: large
v_call: TRGV4
j_call: TRGJP1

cdr3_nt: TGTGCCACCTGGGATTGTCGGTATAAGAAACTCTTT
cdr3_aa: CATWDCRYKKLF
clone_size: few
v_call: TRGV4
j_call: TRGJ1/TRGJ2

cdr3_nt: TGTGCCACCTGGGATGGGCCATTTGGTTGGATCAAGACGTTT
cdr3_aa: CATWDGPFGWIKTF
clone_size: few
v_call: TRGV4
j_call: TRGJP2

cdr3_nt: TGTGCCACCTGGGAAATAAATAGTAGTGATCGGATCAAGACGTTT
cdr3_aa: CATWEINSSDRIKTF
clone_size: -
v_call: TRGV4
j_call: TRGJP2

cdr3_nt: TGTGCCTTGTGGGAAAAAGAGTTGGGCAAAAAAATCAAGGTATTT
cdr3_aa: CALWEKELGKKIKVF
clone_size: large
v_call: TRGV9
j_call: TRGJP

cdr3_nt: TGTGCCACCTGGGATGGGCCGGTATTTTATTATAAGAAACTCTTT
cdr3_aa: CATWDGPVFYYKKLF
clone_size: few
v_call: TRGV4
j_call: TRGJ1/TRGJ2

cdr3_nt: TGTGCCACCTGGGATCTCTACACCTTC
cdr3_aa: CATWDLYTF
clone_size: few
v_call: TRGV4
j_call: TRGJ1/TRGJ2

cdr3_nt: TGTGCCACCTGGGTGAACAAAAAGAAACTCTTT
cdr3_aa: CATWVNKKKLF
clone_size: large
v_call: TRGV4
j_call: TRGJ1/TRGJ2

cdr3_nt: TGTGCCACCTGGGACGGGCTAAGTAGTGATTGGATCAAGACGTTT
cdr3_aa: CATWDGLSSDWIKTF
clone_size: large
v_call: TRGV3
j_call: TRGJP2

cdr3_nt: TGTGCCACCTGGGATGTCTATTATTATAAGAAACTCTTT
cdr3_aa: CATWDVYYYKKLF
clone_size: large
v_call: TRGV4
j_call: TRGJ1/TRGJ2

cdr3_nt: TGTGCCACCTGGGATACCACTGGTTGGTTCAAGATATTT
cdr3_aa: CATWDTTGWFKIF
clone_size: hyperexpanded
v_call: TRGV8
j_call: TRGJP1

cdr3_nt: TGTGCCATCTGGGACTATACCACTGGTTGGTTCAAGATATTT
cdr3_aa: CAIWDYTTGWFKIF
clone_size: -
v_call: TRGV2
j_call: TRGJP1

cdr3_nt: TGTGCCACCTGGGACGGCCGGAATTATTATAAGAAACTCTTT
cdr3_aa: CATWDGRNYYKKLF
clone_size: few
v_call: TRGV2
j_call: TRGJ1/TRGJ2